This T cell receptor (beta chain) appears in the sequencing data of a study of T cells in Graves' hyperthyroidism and ophthalmopathy. The CDR3 regions of TCR beta were amplified from RNA transcripts. In the first-round RT-PCR of the TCR CDR3, the HTBI primer set was used. TCRdb called the multiplex PCR reads again in MiXCR, with one record for every CDR3 protein. Of roughly 600,000 distinct CDR3 sequences in the sample, about 14% were seen once. The CDR3 covers 16 residues. Germline trimming cut 4 bases from V and 4 bases from J; bases unmatched to any gene: 6. CDR1 is KGHDR, CDR2 SFDVKD, per germline.

The sample taken for sequencing was blood. This chain connects TRBV24-1 to TRBJ2-2, with 9 bases that match TRBD1. The sequence was collected from a woman aged 50 to 60 with Graves' ophthalmopathy. The CDR3, as DNA: TGTGCCACCAGTGAGACAGGGGGACGTGTCACCGGGGAGCTGTTTTTT. This sequence encodes CATSETGGRVTGELFF.